This is a list of T cell receptor beta chains from one sample in a study of shared clonotypes between healthy human individuals. Here immunoSEQ multiplex PCR was the method, and the copy in TCRdb shows in-frame clones only, minus some. The data show approximately 620,000 clones, with around 97% seen just once and roughly 0.055% held by the top ten. The sample comprised naive CD4+ T cells sorted from blood. Receptors were obtained from a woman aged 25-40 years in good health. CDR3s include the opening cysteine and the closing phenylalanine or tryptophan. Each record gives: J gene, D gene, V gene, clone size, CDR3 length, CDR3 protein, CDR3 DNA. A D gene is named only where the DNA matches it firmly. The listing skips clone size in some rows; elsewhere it reads once, few, many or a size class.

j_call: TRBJ2-5
d_call: -
v_call: TRBV18
clone_size: -
cdr3_length: 12
cdr3_aa: CASSPGGETQYF
cdr3_nt: TGTGCCAGCTCGCCGGGCGGAGAGACCCAGTACTTC

j_call: TRBJ1-1
d_call: -
v_call: TRBV6-6
clone_size: -
cdr3_length: 13
cdr3_aa: CASTNGGGIEAFF
cdr3_nt: TGTGCCAGCACCAACGGGGGGGGCATTGAAGCTTTCTTT

j_call: TRBJ1-5
d_call: -
v_call: TRBV10-3
clone_size: -
cdr3_length: 15
cdr3_aa: CAISEGKNSNQPQHF
cdr3_nt: TGTGCCATCAGTGAGGGAAAAAACAGCAATCAGCCCCAGCATTTT

j_call: TRBJ2-3
d_call: -
v_call: TRBV30
clone_size: -
cdr3_length: 15
cdr3_aa: CAWSKSSLPTDTQYF
cdr3_nt: TGTGCCTGGAGTAAAAGCAGCCTCCCCACAGATACGCAGTATTTT

j_call: TRBJ1-1
d_call: -
v_call: TRBV1
clone_size: -
cdr3_length: 15
cdr3_aa: CTSSQADHENTEAFF
cdr3_nt: TGCACCAGCAGCCAAGCCGATCACGAGAACACTGAAGCTTTCTTT

j_call: TRBJ1-2
d_call: -
v_call: TRBV19
clone_size: -
cdr3_length: 15
cdr3_aa: CASSIDRRAGPGYTF
cdr3_nt: TGTGCCAGTAGTATAGATCGTCGGGCAGGCCCGGGCTACACCTTC

j_call: TRBJ2-3
d_call: TRBD1
v_call: TRBV29-1
clone_size: -
cdr3_length: 15
cdr3_aa: CSVEGGQGSTDTQYF
cdr3_nt: TGCAGCGTTGAAGGGGGACAGGGGAGCACAGATACGCAGTATTTT

j_call: TRBJ2-2
d_call: -
v_call: TRBV7-2
clone_size: -
cdr3_length: 17
cdr3_aa: CASIVGWGAGETGELFF
cdr3_nt: TGTGCCAGCATCGTCGGTTGGGGGGCGGGAGAGACCGGGGAGCTGTTTTTT

j_call: TRBJ2-7
d_call: TRBD1
v_call: TRBV28
clone_size: -
cdr3_length: 17
cdr3_aa: CASSPRLGTGGPREQYF
cdr3_nt: TGTGCCAGCAGTCCCCGACTCGGGACAGGGGGTCCAAGAGAGCAGTACTTC

j_call: TRBJ2-3
d_call: -
v_call: TRBV18
clone_size: -
cdr3_length: 15
cdr3_aa: CASSPRGVSTDTQYF
cdr3_nt: TGTGCCAGCTCACCACGGGGGGTAAGCACAGATACGCAGTATTTT

j_call: TRBJ2-7
d_call: -
v_call: TRBV10-3
clone_size: -
cdr3_length: 12
cdr3_aa: CAISGGSYEQYF
cdr3_nt: TGTGCCATCAGCGGAGGGTCCTACGAGCAGTACTTC

j_call: TRBJ1-2
d_call: -
v_call: TRBV2
clone_size: -
cdr3_length: 13
cdr3_aa: CASRRTLNYGYTF
cdr3_nt: TGTGCCAGCAGGAGGACTCTTAACTATGGCTACACCTTC

j_call: TRBJ2-7
d_call: TRBD1
v_call: TRBV6-6
clone_size: -
cdr3_length: 13
cdr3_aa: CASSYITGEEQYF
cdr3_nt: TGTGCCAGCAGTTACATAACAGGGGAGGAGCAGTACTTC

j_call: TRBJ2-3
d_call: -
v_call: TRBV5-8
clone_size: -
cdr3_length: 15
cdr3_aa: CASSWLPGLSNTQYF
cdr3_nt: TGTGCCAGCAGCTGGCTCCCAGGGCTATCGAATACGCAGTATTTT

j_call: TRBJ2-5
d_call: -
v_call: TRBV28
clone_size: -
cdr3_length: 14
cdr3_aa: CASSSGPLEETQYF
cdr3_nt: TGTGCCAGCAGTTCGGGGCCATTAGAAGAGACCCAGTACTTC

j_call: TRBJ2-7
d_call: -
v_call: TRBV15
clone_size: -
cdr3_length: 17
cdr3_aa: CATSRGEQGDLLRAQYF
cdr3_nt: TGTGCCACCAGCAGGGGTGAACAGGGAGACTTGCTACGAGCGCAGTACTTC

j_call: TRBJ2-7
d_call: TRBD2
v_call: TRBV6-5
clone_size: once
cdr3_length: 15
cdr3_aa: CASSYSSGRAYEQYF
cdr3_nt: TGTGCCAGCAGTTACTCGAGCGGGAGGGCCTACGAGCAGTACTTC

j_call: TRBJ2-5
d_call: TRBD2
v_call: TRBV2
clone_size: -
cdr3_length: 15
cdr3_aa: CASKLLAGYQETQYF
cdr3_nt: TGTGCCAGCAAGTTGCTAGCGGGGTACCAAGAGACCCAGTACTTC

j_call: TRBJ2-1
d_call: -
v_call: TRBV5-4
clone_size: -
cdr3_length: 17
cdr3_aa: CASSEGPSVFPHNEQFF
cdr3_nt: TGTGCCAGCAGCGAGGGACCCTCCGTTTTCCCCCACAATGAGCAGTTCTTC

j_call: TRBJ2-1
d_call: -
v_call: TRBV29-1
clone_size: -
cdr3_length: 14
cdr3_aa: CSVLVGPAGGTPFF
cdr3_nt: TGCAGCGTCCTTGTCGGACCCGCCGGAGGTACGCCGTTCTTC

j_call: TRBJ1-5
d_call: TRBD1
v_call: TRBV19
clone_size: -
cdr3_length: 18
cdr3_aa: CASSSYLTGTDSNQPQHF
cdr3_nt: TGTGCCAGTAGTAGTTACCTCACCGGGACAGATAGCAATCAGCCCCAGCATTTT

j_call: TRBJ2-2
d_call: -
v_call: TRBV9
clone_size: once
cdr3_length: 17
cdr3_aa: CASSVGGGKKNTGELFF
cdr3_nt: TGTGCCAGCAGCGTAGGCGGGGGCAAAAAGAACACCGGGGAGCTGTTTTTT

j_call: TRBJ2-5
d_call: -
v_call: TRBV5-4
clone_size: -
cdr3_length: 17
cdr3_aa: CASSLRRMGPQKETQYF
cdr3_nt: TGTGCCAGCAGCTTGCGTAGAATGGGTCCACAAAAAGAGACCCAGTACTTC

j_call: TRBJ1-4
d_call: -
v_call: TRBV27
clone_size: -
cdr3_length: 14
cdr3_aa: CASSLLGSNEKLFF
cdr3_nt: TGTGCCAGCAGTTTATTGGGGTCTAATGAAAAACTGTTTTTT

j_call: TRBJ1-1
d_call: -
v_call: TRBV14
clone_size: few
cdr3_length: 15
cdr3_aa: CASSHSVTMNTEAFF
cdr3_nt: TGTGCCAGCAGCCATTCGGTGACAATGAACACTGAAGCTTTCTTT

j_call: TRBJ2-4
d_call: TRBD2
v_call: TRBV5-4
clone_size: -
cdr3_length: 15
cdr3_aa: CASSDGGLAENIQYF
cdr3_nt: TGTGCCAGCAGCGACGGAGGACTAGCAGAAAACATTCAGTACTTC

j_call: TRBJ2-3
d_call: -
v_call: TRBV2
clone_size: -
cdr3_length: 13
cdr3_aa: CASSASMRDTQYF
cdr3_nt: TGTGCCAGCAGTGCGAGTATGCGGGATACGCAGTATTTT

j_call: TRBJ2-7
d_call: TRBD1
v_call: TRBV7-8
clone_size: once
cdr3_length: 15
cdr3_aa: CASTLPGTGDYEQYF
cdr3_nt: TGTGCCAGCACCTTACCCGGGACAGGGGACTACGAGCAGTACTTC

j_call: TRBJ2-3
d_call: TRBD1
v_call: TRBV4-1
clone_size: -
cdr3_length: 15
cdr3_aa: CASSHLQGGRDTQYF
cdr3_nt: TGCGCCAGCAGCCACTTACAGGGGGGAAGGGATACGCAGTATTTT

j_call: TRBJ2-2
d_call: TRBD1
v_call: TRBV27
clone_size: -
cdr3_length: 15
cdr3_aa: CASRGTGGVSGELFF
cdr3_nt: TGTGCCAGCAGGGGTACAGGGGGCGTTTCAGGGGAGCTGTTTTTT

j_call: TRBJ1-5
d_call: -
v_call: TRBV10-3
clone_size: -
cdr3_length: 14
cdr3_aa: CAISASGGGQPQHF
cdr3_nt: TGTGCCATCAGTGCCTCTGGGGGGGGTCAGCCCCAGCATTTT

j_call: TRBJ1-6
d_call: -
v_call: TRBV25-1
clone_size: -
cdr3_length: 15
cdr3_aa: CASSGPGPYNSPLHF
cdr3_nt: TGTGCCAGCAGTGGGCCAGGACCTTATAATTCACCCCTCCACTTT

j_call: TRBJ2-7
d_call: -
v_call: TRBV4-1
clone_size: -
cdr3_length: 13
cdr3_aa: CASSRDDSYEQYF
cdr3_nt: TGCGCCAGCAGCCGAGACGACTCCTACGAGCAGTACTTC

j_call: TRBJ2-1
d_call: TRBD2
v_call: TRBV6-1
clone_size: -
cdr3_length: 14
cdr3_aa: CASSVVLAVDEQFF
cdr3_nt: TGTGCCAGCAGTGTTGTACTAGCGGTGGATGAGCAGTTCTTC

j_call: TRBJ1-1
d_call: -
v_call: TRBV19
clone_size: once
cdr3_length: 13
cdr3_aa: CASREGLNTEAFF
cdr3_nt: TGTGCCAGCAGAGAGGGATTGAACACTGAAGCTTTCTTT

j_call: TRBJ1-2
d_call: -
v_call: TRBV5-1
clone_size: -
cdr3_length: 15
cdr3_aa: CASSRAGGENYGYTF
cdr3_nt: TGCGCCAGCAGCCGAGCTGGGGGCGAAAACTATGGCTACACCTTC

j_call: TRBJ2-1
d_call: -
v_call: TRBV7-3
clone_size: -
cdr3_length: 12
cdr3_aa: CASSPRVGEQFF
cdr3_nt: TGTGCCAGCAGCCCCAGGGTCGGTGAGCAGTTCTTC

j_call: TRBJ1-1
d_call: -
v_call: TRBV19
clone_size: -
cdr3_length: 17
cdr3_aa: CASSIDGSASRDTEAFF
cdr3_nt: TGTGCCAGTAGTATAGATGGTTCGGCCTCCCGTGACACTGAAGCTTTCTTT

j_call: TRBJ2-2
d_call: TRBD2
v_call: TRBV6-1
clone_size: -
cdr3_length: 15
cdr3_aa: CASDRLAGGAGELFF
cdr3_nt: TGTGCCAGCGACAGACTAGCGGGAGGGGCCGGGGAGCTGTTTTTT

j_call: TRBJ1-3
d_call: TRBD1
v_call: TRBV28
clone_size: -
cdr3_length: 15
cdr3_aa: CASSIPQGGWDTIYF
cdr3_nt: TGTGCCAGCAGTATACCTCAAGGGGGCTGGGACACCATATATTTT

j_call: TRBJ2-3
d_call: TRBD1
v_call: TRBV5-4
clone_size: -
cdr3_length: 15
cdr3_aa: CASSRTGQGTDTQYF
cdr3_nt: TGTGCCAGCAGCCGCACGGGACAGGGCACAGATACGCAGTATTTT